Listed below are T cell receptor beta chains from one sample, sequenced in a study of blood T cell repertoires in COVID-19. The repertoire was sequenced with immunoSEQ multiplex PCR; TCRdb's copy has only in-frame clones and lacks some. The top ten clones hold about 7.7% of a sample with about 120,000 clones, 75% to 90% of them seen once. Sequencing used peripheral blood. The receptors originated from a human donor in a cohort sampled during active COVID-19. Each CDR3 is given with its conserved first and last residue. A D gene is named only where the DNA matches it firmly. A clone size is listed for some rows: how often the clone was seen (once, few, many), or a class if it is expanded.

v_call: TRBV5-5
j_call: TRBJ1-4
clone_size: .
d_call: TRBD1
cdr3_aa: CASSLGTGDATNEKLFF
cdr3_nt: TGTGCCAGCAGCTTGGGGACAGGGGATGCAACTAATGAAAAACTGTTTTTT

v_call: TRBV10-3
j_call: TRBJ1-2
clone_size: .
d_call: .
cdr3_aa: CAIRDTAYGYTF
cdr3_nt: TGTGCCATCAGGGACACAGCCTATGGCTACACCTTC

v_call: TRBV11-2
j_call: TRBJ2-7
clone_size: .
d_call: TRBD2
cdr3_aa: CASSREGGLAGVFQYF
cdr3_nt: TGTGCCAGCAGCCGAGAGGGGGGGCTAGCGGGAGTCTTCCAGTACTTC

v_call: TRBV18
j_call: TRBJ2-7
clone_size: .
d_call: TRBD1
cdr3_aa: CASSEGQVTYEQYF
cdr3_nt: TGTGCCAGCTCAGAGGGACAGGTAACCTACGAGCAGTACTTC

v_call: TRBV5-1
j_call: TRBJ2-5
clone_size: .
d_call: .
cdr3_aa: CASSFWGREKWTQYF
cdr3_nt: TGCGCCAGCAGCTTCTGGGGCAGGGAAAAATGGACCCAGTACTTC

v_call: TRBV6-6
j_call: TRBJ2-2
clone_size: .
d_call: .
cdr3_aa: CASSYTLGGTGELFF
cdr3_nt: TGTGCCAGCAGTTACACCCTGGGGGGCACCGGGGAGCTGTTTTTT

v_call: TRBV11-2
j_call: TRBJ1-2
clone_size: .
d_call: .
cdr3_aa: CASSYGLNSVSYGYTF
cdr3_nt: TGTGCCAGCAGCTATGGACTTAACTCCGTTTCCTATGGCTACACCTTC

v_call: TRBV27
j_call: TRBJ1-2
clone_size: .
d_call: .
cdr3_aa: CASSGGYGYTF
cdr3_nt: TGTGCCAGCAGCGGAGGCTATGGCTACACCTTC

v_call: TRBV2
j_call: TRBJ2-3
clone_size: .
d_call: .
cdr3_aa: CASPRDSTDTQYF
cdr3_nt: TGTGCCAGCCCTCGGGACTCCACAGATACGCAGTATTTT

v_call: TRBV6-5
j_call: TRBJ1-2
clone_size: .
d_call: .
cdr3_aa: CASSIGEIGYGYTF
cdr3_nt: TGTGCCAGCTCCATCGGGGAGATTGGCTATGGCTACACCTTC

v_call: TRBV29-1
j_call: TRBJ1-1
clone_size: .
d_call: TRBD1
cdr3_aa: CSVAGTGGRNTEAFF
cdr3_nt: TGCAGCGTCGCCGGGACAGGGGGGAGAAACACTGAAGCTTTCTTT

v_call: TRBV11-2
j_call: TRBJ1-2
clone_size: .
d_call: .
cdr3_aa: CASSPMAGQSYGYTF
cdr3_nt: TGTGCCAGCAGCCCTATGGCAGGGCAATCCTATGGCTACACCTTC

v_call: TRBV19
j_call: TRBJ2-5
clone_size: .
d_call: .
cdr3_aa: CASSAWESPALGAQYF
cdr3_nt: TGTGCCAGTAGTGCATGGGAGAGCCCTGCCCTTGGGGCCCAGTACTTC

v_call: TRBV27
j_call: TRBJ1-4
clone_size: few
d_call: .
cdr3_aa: CASSLTPSMGSTNEKLFF
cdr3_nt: TGTGCCAGCAGTTTAACCCCTAGCATGGGTTCTACTAATGAAAAACTGTTTTTT

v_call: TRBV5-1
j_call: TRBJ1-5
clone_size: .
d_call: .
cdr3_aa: CASSPEDARSQPQHF
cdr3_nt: TGCGCCAGCAGCCCTGAGGATGCGCGAAGTCAGCCCCAGCATTTT

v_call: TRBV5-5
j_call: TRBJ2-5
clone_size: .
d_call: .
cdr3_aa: CASRAQETQYF
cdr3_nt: TGTGCCAGCAGAGCCCAAGAGACCCAGTACTTC

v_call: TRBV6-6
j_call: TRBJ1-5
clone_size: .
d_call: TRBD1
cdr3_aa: CASSYSRDSHQPQHF
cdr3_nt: TGTGCCAGCAGTTACTCGAGGGACAGCCATCAGCCCCAGCATTTT

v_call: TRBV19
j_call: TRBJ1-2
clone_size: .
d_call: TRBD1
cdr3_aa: CASSKGQHSHYGYTF
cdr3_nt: TGTGCCAGTAGTAAGGGACAGCATTCTCACTATGGCTACACCTTC

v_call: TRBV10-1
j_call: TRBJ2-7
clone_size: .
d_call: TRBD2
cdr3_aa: CASSKVAGRSYEQYF
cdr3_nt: TGCGCCAGCAGCAAGGTAGCGGGACGTTCCTACGAGCAGTACTTC

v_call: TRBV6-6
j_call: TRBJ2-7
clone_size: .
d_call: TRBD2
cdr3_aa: CASSPGTSGGADHEQYF
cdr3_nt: TGTGCCAGCAGTCCCGGGACTAGCGGGGGGGCTGACCACGAGCAGTACTTC

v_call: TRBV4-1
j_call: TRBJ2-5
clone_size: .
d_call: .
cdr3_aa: CASSQGRLQETQYF
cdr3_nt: TGCGCCAGCAGCCAAGGCAGACTTCAAGAGACCCAGTACTTC

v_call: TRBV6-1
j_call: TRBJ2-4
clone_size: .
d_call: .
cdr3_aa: CASSEAGAGRLSGDF
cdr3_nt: TGTGCCAGCAGTGAAGCGGGGGCGGGCCGGCTTAGTGGGGACTTC

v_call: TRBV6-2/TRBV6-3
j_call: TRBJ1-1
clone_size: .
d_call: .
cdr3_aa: CASSPTTGNTEAFF
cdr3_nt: TGTGCCAGCAGCCCTACTACAGGGAACACTGAAGCTTTCTTT

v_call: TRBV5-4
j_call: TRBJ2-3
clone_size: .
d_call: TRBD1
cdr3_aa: CASSKGDRTTDTQYF
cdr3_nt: TGTGCCAGCAGCAAGGGGGACAGGACCACAGATACGCAGTATTTT

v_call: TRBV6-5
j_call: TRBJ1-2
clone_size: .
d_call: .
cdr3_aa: CASSSPGRGGGYTF
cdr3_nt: TGTGCCAGCAGTTCCCCAGGGAGGGGGGGAGGCTACACCTTC

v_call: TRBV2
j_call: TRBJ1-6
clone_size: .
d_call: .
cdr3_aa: CASSEARTNNSPLHF
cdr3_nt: TGTGCCAGCAGTGAAGCACGGACAAATAATTCACCCCTCCACTTT

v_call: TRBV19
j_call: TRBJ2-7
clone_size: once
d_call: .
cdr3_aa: CASSSAQGGRDEQYF
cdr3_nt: TGTGCCAGTAGTAGCGCCCAGGGGGGCCGGGACGAGCAGTACTTC

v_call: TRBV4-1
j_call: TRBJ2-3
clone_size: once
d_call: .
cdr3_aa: CASSQPGVFVRDTQYF
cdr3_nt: TGCGCCAGCAGCCAGCCAGGTGTTTTCGTCCGGGATACGCAGTATTTT

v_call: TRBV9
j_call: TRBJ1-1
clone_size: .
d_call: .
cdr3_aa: CASSVVADPGGGNTEAFF
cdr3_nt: TGTGCCAGCAGCGTAGTGGCGGACCCTGGAGGTGGTAACACTGAAGCTTTCTTT

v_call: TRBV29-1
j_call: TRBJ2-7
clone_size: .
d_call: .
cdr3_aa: CSVDRGNGYEQYF
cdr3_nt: TGCAGCGTTGACCGGGGAAACGGCTACGAGCAGTACTTC

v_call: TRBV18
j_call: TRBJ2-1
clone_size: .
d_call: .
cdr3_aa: CASSTLASTTYNEQFF
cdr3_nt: TGTGCCAGCTCAACCCTAGCTAGTACCACCTACAATGAGCAGTTCTTC

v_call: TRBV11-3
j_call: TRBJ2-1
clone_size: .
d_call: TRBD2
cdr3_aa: CASSLGTSASYNEQFF
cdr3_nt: TGTGCCAGCAGCCTAGGGACTAGCGCATCCTACAATGAGCAGTTCTTC

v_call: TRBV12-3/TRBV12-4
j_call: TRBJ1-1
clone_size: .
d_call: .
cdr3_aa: CASSYRRSTEAFF
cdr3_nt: TGTGCCAGCAGTTATCGGCGGAGCACTGAAGCTTTCTTT

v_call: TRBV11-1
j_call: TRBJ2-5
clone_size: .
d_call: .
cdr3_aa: CASSFLAGPETQYF
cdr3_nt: TGTGCCAGCAGCTTCCTTGCGGGTCCAGAGACCCAGTACTTC

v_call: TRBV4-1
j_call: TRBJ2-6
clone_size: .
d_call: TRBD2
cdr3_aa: CASSQERSGISSGANVLTF
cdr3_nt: TGCGCCAGCAGCCAAGAAAGGAGCGGGATTAGCTCTGGGGCCAACGTCCTGACTTTC

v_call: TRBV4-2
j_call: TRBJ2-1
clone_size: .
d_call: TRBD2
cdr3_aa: CASIRVGAGGPNEQFF
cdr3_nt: TGTGCCAGCATCCGAGTTGGAGCGGGAGGCCCCAATGAGCAGTTCTTC

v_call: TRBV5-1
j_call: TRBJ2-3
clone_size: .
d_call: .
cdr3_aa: CASSLGGGSTDTQYF
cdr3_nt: TGCGCCAGCAGCTTGGGGGGAGGTTCGACAGATACGCAGTATTTT

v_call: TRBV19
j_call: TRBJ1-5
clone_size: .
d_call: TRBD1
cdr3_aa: CASRRTGEDQPQHF
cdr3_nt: TGTGCCAGTAGAAGGACAGGGGAAGATCAGCCCCAGCATTTT

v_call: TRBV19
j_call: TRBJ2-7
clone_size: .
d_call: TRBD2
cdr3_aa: CASSIAWTSGAYEQYF
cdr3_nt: TGTGCCAGTAGTATAGCGTGGACTAGCGGAGCTTACGAGCAGTACTTC

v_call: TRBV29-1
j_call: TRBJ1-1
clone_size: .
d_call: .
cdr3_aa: CSVSGMNTEAFF
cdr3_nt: TGCAGCGTCTCAGGGATGAACACTGAAGCTTTCTTT